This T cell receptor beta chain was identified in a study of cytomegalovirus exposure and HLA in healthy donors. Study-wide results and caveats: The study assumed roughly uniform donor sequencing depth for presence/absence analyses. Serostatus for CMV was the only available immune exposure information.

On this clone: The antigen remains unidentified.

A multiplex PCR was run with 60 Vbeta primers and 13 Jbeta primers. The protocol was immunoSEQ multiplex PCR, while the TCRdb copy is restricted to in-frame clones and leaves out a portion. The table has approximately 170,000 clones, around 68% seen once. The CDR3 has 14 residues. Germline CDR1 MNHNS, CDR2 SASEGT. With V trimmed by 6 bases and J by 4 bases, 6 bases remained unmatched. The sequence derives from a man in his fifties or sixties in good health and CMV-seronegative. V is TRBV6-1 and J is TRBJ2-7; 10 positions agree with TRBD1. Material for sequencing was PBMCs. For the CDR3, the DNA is TGTGCCAGCAGGGCCGGGACAGGGGCTTACGAGCAGTACTTC. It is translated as CASRAGTGAYEQYF.